This T cell receptor (beta chain) was identified in a study of T cell repertoires in cytomegalovirus infection. Study information: Shared public TCR beta signatures pointed to both CMV infection and a matching HLA type.

TCRdb re-called the reads with MiXCR, one entry per CDR3 protein. The data hold 20,000 or so distinct CDR3 sequences, with around 21% observed a single time. In its sample, this clonotype was seen a few times. The antigen is undetermined. General study points: HLA-C-restricted, CMV-specific TCR beta clonotypes were dominant ex vivo. Identification of carriers of CMV plus the relevant HLA was achieved through cumulative public TCR beta family frequency.

Germline assignment: CDR1 MNHEY and CDR2 SMNVEV (reference sequence). Losses at the gene ends were 4 bases for V and 4 bases for J; bases not matched to a gene: 12. The CDR3 runs to 17 residues. Sequencing was performed on CD8+ T cells from cultured PBMCs, taken from culture after CMV antigen stimulation. This rearrangement joins TRBV27 to TRBJ2-3; 9 bases map to TRBD1. The source is a human donor in good health (CMV status not recorded). Some clones in this sample may be carry-over from other donors' samples. DNA for the CDR3: TGTGCCAGCAGTTCTGCATCGGGACAGGGTAGTCCAGATACGCAGTATTTT. It specifies CASSSASGQGSPDTQYF.